This T cell receptor beta chain originates from a study of post-analysis software for immune sequencing data. Findings and limits, study-wide: Relative to controls, patients had about 5 TRBV segments at higher frequency, with TRBV5-6, TRBV5-1 and TRBV20-1 among these.

Prepared TCR beta cDNA libraries contained unique molecular identifiers. TCRdb fed the PCR reads into MiXCR, producing one record per CDR3 protein. The table lists 750,000 to 950,000 distinct CDR3 sequences, around 45% of them singletons. The CDR3 consists of 17 residues. Germline V gene data show CDR1 as SGDLS and CDR2 as YYNGEE. For this clonotype: The antigen is not known. At one of its ends the junction is not consistent with the germline gene, which may arise from a read error.

The chain links TRBV9 to TRBJ1-4; D is unresolved. Sequenced sample: blood. The sequence came from a girl aged 5 to 17 with multiple sclerosis. In DNA form, the CDR3 reads TGTGCCAGCAGCGTAGGGCGCACCCAAGCAACTAATGTAAAACTGTTTTTT. It encodes CASSVGRTQATNVKLFF.